The 10 T cell receptor beta chains below all came from one sample that was sequenced in a study of cytomegalovirus exposure and HLA in healthy donors. The primer mix had 60 Vbeta and 13 Jbeta primers. Assay: immunoSEQ multiplex PCR; the TCRdb copy retains only in-frame clones and omits some. The sample includes about 98,000 clones, under 85% of them seen just once. The sequenced sample was PBMCs. The receptor set was obtained from a man younger than 35 in good health and CMV-seropositive.

This chain connects TRBV27 to TRBJ2-7, with TRBD2 matching 8 bases. This CDR3 is 15 amino acids long. Germline V gives CDR1 MNHEY, CDR2 SMNVEV (reference sequence). J was trimmed by 2 bases and V by 5 bases; bases with no gene match: 8. DNA of the CDR3: TGTGCCAGCAGTCTACCCGGGGGGGCGCCCTACGAGCAGTACTTC. Amino acids: CASSLPGGAPYEQYF.

This clone was found once. The chain uses TRBV7-2 and TRBJ2-5; D gene uncertain. The germline V gene has CDR1 SGHTA and CDR2 FQGNSA. The CDR3 sequence is 13 residues long. Trimming cost V 3 bases and J 2 bases, with 7 bases left between them. The chain's CDR3 is CASSLSWQETQYF. CDR3 DNA: TGTGCCAGCAGCTTGAGTTGGCAAGAGACCCAGTACTTC.

The V gene is TRBV29-1, the J gene TRBJ2-3; D is perhaps TRBD1 (5 bases). Germline CDR1 and CDR2: SQVTM and ANQGSEA. V was cut by 4 bases and J by 3 bases, with 17 bases left in between. There are 15 residues in the CDR3. The CDR3: CSVALSGLGTDTQYF. CDR3 DNA sequence: TGCAGCGTTGCACTCTCAGGGCTTGGAACAGATACGCAGTATTTT.

The chain joins TRBV7-9 to TRBJ1-4; no firm D call. CDR3 length: 13 residues. The germline V gene has CDR1 SEHNR and CDR2 FQNEAQ (reference sequence). Trimming removed 8 bases at V and 1 base at J, with 8 bases between. The CDR3 region has the DNA TGTGCCAGCCTCGGTGAAACTAATGAAAAACTGTTTTTT. Translation gives CASLGETNEKLFF.

The chain is built from TRBV28 and TRBJ1-1; D gene uncertain. Looked up from germline, CDR1 is MDHEN and CDR2 is SYDVKM. V was trimmed by 5 bases and J by 5 bases, leaving 9 bases between them. The CDR3 is 12 amino acids. DNA of the CDR3: TGTGCCAGCAGTCTGGGCAGGACTGAAGCTTTCTTT. It translates to CASSLGRTEAFF.

V and J are TRBV7-9 and TRBJ2-7; tentatively, D is TRBD1 (7 bases). The CDR3 extends over 16 amino acids. Germline V gene data show CDR1 as SEHNR and CDR2 as FQNEAQ (reference sequence). V lost 3 bases and J 2 bases, leaving 17 bases between the germline ends. The CDR3 here is CASSLGAQGGAYEQYF. CDR3 bases: TGTGCCAGCAGCTTGGGCGCCCAGGGGGGCGCCTACGAGCAGTACTTC. Full variable domain (remainder filled in from reference TRBV7-9 and TRBJ2-7): DTGVSQNPRHKITKRGQNVTFRCDPISEHNRLYWYRQTLGQGPEFLTYFQNEAQLEKSRLLSDRFSAERPKGSFSTLEIQRTEQGDSAMYLCASSLGAQGGAYEQYFGPGTRLTVT.

The chain couples TRBV5-6 to TRBJ1-1, with 7 bases lining up with TRBD1. The junction had 2 bases not matched to a gene; V was cut back by 2 bases and J by 1 base. The CDR3 contains 14 residues. Germline loops: CDR1 SGHDT, CDR2 YYEEEE. The CDR3 DNA reads as TGTGCCAGCAGCTTCTGGACAGGGAACACTGAAGCTTTCTTT. It translates to CASSFWTGNTEAFF.

The chain is built from TRBV30 and TRBJ1-2, with 8 bases identical to TRBD1. Germline trimming cut 1 base from V and 8 bases from J; bases unmatched to any gene: 6. Germline assignment: CDR1 GTSNPN and CDR2 SVGIG (reference sequence). The CDR3 has 13 amino acids. This CDR3 reads CAWSGTGTEGYTF. The CDR3 DNA follows: TGTGCCTGGAGTGGGACAGGGACCGAGGGCTACACCTTC. The entire variable domain, with the rest obtained from reference TRBV30 and TRBJ1-2, is as follows: SQTIHQWPATLVQPVGSPLSLECTVEGTSNPNLYWYRQAAGRGLQLLFYSVGIGQISSEVPQNLSASRPQDRQFILSSKKLLLSDSGFYLCAWSGTGTEGYTFGSGTRLTVV.

The J gene is TRBJ1-2, the V gene TRBV19, with D unresolved. This CDR3 contains 13 residues. Germline V gives CDR1 LNHDA, CDR2 SQIVND (reference sequence). Trimming cost V 4 bases and J 4 bases, with 10 bases left between them. CDR3 in amino acids: CASSKEGIYGYTF. Here the CDR3 DNA reads TGTGCCAGTAGTAAGGAGGGAATCTATGGCTACACCTTC.

The gene calls are TRBV27 and TRBJ1-5; unclear D gene. The germline V and J ends were trimmed by 6 bases and 0 bases, with 9 bases remaining between them. Germline CDR1 MNHEY, CDR2 SMNVEV (reference sequence). CDR3 size: 14 residues. CDR3 DNA: TGTGCCAGCAGCGGACGGGATAGCAATCAGCCCCAGCATTTT. Translated, it gives CASSGRDSNQPQHF.